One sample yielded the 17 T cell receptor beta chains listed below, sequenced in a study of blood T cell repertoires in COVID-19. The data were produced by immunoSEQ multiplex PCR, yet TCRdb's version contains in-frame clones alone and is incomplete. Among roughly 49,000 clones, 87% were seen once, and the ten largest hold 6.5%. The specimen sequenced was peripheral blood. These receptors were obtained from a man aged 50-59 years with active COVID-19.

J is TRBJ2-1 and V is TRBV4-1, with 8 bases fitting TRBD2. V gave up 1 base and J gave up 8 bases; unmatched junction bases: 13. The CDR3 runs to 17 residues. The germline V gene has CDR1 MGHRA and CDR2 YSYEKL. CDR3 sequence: CASSQASHRAGGDEQFF. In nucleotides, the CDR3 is TGCGCCAGCAGCCAAGCGTCCCACAGGGCGGGGGGCGATGAGCAGTTCTTC.

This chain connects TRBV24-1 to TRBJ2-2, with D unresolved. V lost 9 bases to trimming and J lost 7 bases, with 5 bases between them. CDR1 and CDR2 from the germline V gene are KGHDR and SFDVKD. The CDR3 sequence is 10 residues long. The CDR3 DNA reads TGTGCCACCTTAGACGGGGAGCTGTTTTTT. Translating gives CATLDGELFF.

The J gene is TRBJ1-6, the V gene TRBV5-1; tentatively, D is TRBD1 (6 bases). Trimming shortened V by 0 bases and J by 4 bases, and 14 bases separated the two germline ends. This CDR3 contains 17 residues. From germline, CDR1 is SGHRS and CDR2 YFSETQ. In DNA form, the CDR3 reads TGCGCCAGCAGCTTGGAGGGCAGGGGTAATTATAATTCACCCCTCCACTTT. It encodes CASSLEGRGNYNSPLHF.

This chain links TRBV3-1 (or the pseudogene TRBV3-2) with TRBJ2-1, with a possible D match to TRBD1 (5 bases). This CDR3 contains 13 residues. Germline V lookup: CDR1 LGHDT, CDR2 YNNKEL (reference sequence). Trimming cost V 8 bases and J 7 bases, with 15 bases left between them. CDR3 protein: CASGGRGVNEQFF. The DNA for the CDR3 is TGTGCCAGCGGCGGTAGGGGTGTGAATGAGCAGTTCTTC.

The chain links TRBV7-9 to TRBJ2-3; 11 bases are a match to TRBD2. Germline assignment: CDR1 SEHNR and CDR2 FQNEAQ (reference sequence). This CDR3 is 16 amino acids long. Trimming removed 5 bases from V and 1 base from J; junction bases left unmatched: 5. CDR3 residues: CASSPGTSGRTDTQYF. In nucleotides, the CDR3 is TGTGCCAGCAGCCCCGGGACTAGCGGACGCACAGATACGCAGTATTTT.

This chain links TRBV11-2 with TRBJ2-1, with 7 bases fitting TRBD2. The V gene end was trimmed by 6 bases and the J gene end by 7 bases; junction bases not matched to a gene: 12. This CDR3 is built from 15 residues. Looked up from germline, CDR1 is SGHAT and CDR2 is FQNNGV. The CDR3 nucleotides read TGTGCCAGCAGATCCCCGGGACTCGGGGGGAATGAGCAGTTCTTC. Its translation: CASRSPGLGGNEQFF. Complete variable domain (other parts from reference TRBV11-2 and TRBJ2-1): EAGVAQSPRYKIIEKRQSVAFWCNPISGHATLYWYQQILGQGPKLLIQFQNNGVVDDSQLPKDRFSAERLKGVDSTLKIQPAKLEDSAVYLCASRSPGLGGNEQFFGPGTRLTVL.

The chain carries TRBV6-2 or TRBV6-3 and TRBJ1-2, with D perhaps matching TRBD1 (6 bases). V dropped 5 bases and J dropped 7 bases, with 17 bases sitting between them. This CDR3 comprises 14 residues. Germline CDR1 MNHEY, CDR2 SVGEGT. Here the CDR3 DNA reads TGTGCCAGCAGTCCACAGGGCTCCCTTCGTGGCTACACCTTC. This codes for CASSPQGSLRGYTF.

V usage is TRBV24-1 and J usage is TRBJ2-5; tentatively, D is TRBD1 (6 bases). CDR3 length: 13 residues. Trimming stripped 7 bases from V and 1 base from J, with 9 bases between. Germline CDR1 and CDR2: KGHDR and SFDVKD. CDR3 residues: CATSQGTQETQYF. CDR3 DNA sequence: TGTGCCACCAGCCAGGGGACCCAAGAGACCCAGTACTTC.

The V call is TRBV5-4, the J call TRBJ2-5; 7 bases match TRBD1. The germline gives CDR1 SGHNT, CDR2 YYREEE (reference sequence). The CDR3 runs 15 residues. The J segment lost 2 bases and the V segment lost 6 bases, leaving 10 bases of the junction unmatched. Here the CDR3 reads CASNPGQERQETQYF. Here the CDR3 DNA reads TGTGCCAGCAACCCCGGACAGGAGCGACAAGAGACCCAGTACTTC.

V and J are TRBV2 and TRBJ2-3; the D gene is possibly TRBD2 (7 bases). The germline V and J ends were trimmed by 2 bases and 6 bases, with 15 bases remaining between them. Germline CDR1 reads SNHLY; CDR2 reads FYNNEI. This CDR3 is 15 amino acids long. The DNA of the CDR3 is TGTGCCAGCAGTGAAATGTGGGGGGGCTCTGATACGCAGTATTTT. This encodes CASSEMWGGSDTQYF.

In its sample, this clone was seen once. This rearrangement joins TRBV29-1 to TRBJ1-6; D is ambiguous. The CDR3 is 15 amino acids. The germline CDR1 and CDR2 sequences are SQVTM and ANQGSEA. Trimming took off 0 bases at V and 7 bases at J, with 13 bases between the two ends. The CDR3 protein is CSVEDPEHPNSPLHF. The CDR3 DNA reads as TGCAGCGTTGAAGATCCAGAACACCCAAATTCACCCCTCCACTTT.

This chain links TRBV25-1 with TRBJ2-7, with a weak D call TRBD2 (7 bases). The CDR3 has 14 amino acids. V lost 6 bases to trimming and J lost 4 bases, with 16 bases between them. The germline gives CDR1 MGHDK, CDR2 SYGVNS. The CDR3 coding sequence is TGTGCCAGCAGCACGGGGGGCGGGCGTTACGAGCAGTACTTC. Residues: CASSTGGGRYEQYF.

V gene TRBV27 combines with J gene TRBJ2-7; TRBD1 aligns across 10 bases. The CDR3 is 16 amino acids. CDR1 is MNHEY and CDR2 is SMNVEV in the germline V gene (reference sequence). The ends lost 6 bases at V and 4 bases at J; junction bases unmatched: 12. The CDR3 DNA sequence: TGTGCCAGCAGCCACATGGTCGGGACAGGGGTTTACGAGCAGTACTTC. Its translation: CASSHMVGTGVYEQYF.

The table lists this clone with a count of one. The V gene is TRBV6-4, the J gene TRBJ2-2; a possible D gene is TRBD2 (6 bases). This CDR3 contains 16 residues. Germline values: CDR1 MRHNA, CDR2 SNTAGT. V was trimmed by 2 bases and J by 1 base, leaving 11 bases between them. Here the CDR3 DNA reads TGTGCCAGCAGTGACCTGAGTAGCGGGAACACCGGGGAGCTGTTTTTT. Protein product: CASSDLSSGNTGELFF.

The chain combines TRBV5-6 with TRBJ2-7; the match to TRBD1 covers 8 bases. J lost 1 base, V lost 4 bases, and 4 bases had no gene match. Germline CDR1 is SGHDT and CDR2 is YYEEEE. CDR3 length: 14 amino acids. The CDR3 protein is CASSVGTGSYEQYF. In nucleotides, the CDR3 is TGTGCCAGCAGCGTCGGGACAGGTTCCTACGAGCAGTACTTC. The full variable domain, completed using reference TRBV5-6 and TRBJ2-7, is DAGVTQSPTHLIKTRGQQVTLRCSPKSGHDTVSWYQQALGQGPQFIFQYYEEEERQRGNFPDRFSGHQFPNYSSELNVNALLLGDSALYLCASSVGTGSYEQYFGPGTRLTVT.

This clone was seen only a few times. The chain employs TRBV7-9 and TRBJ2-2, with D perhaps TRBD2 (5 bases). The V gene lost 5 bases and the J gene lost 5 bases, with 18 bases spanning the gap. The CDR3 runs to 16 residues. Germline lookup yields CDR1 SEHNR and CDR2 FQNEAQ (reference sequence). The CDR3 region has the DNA TGTGCCAGCAGCCCCATTGGGAGCAGGAGAACCGGGGAGCTGTTTTTT. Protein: CASSPIGSRRTGELFF.

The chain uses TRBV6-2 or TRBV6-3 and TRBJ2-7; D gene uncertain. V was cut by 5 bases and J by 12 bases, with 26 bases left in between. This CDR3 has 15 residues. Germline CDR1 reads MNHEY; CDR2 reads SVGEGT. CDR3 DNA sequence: TGTGCCAGCAGTCCGTCTGGCGGATCTCTCTACAATGCGTACTTC. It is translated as CASSPSGGSLYNAYF.